This TCR beta chain was observed in a study of T cell repertoires and HLA-DP antigens. At the level of the study: In vitro CD4+ alloreactivity was against HeLa-presented HLA-DP.

Amplification used primers for 54 TRBV and 13 TRBJ segments. Produced via immunoSEQ multiplex PCR; TCRdb's table is partial and in-frame only. Counted here are about 110,000 clones, around 92% occurring once; the ten biggest clones make up about 0.27%. This clone is a singleton in its sample. Its antigen remains unidentified. Points from the study as a whole: Against both alloantigens, CD137+ clonality was similar, 0.3 to 0.45.

The CDR3 contains 14 residues. Trimming took off 3 bases at V and 5 bases at J, with 11 bases between the two ends. Germline values: CDR1 LNHNV, CDR2 YYDKDF (reference sequence). CD4+ T cells, purified by negative selection, averaged roughly 98% purity. The chain couples TRBV15 to TRBJ2-1; D is possibly TRBD1 (6 bases). Sequenced: CD4+ T cells from PBMCs. The source of this sequence is a young woman in good health and CMV-seronegative. The CDR3 loop reads CATSRDSLNNEQFF. The CDR3 DNA reads TGTGCCACCAGCAGGGACAGCCTTAACAATGAGCAGTTCTTC.